These 29 T cell receptor beta chains originate from one sample sequenced in a study of patients and donors after allogeneic stem cell transplantation. TCRdb re-called the RT-PCR reads with MiXCR, one entry per CDR3 protein. The sample holds tens of thousands of distinct CDR3 sequences, 6.8% seen once. The specimen was blood, either unsorted or a sorted T cell fraction (not recorded which). These receptors were taken from a human donor who was either an allogeneic HSCT recipient or a stem cell or donor lymphocyte infusion donor (not recorded which). It is not recorded whose cells these are; they may come from a transplant donor.

There are a few counts of this clonotype. The genes are TRBV7-9 and TRBJ2-5; the D is unclear. The CDR3 extends over 15 amino acids. Germline V gene sequence: CDR1 SEHNR, CDR2 FQNEAQ (reference sequence). The V end was cut by 5 bases, the J end by 0 bases, with 13 bases between. CDR3 sequence (DNA): TGTGCCAGCAGCACCTACCTTTCGTACCAAGAGACCCAGTACTTC. Its protein is CASSTYLSYQETQYF. Full variable domain (outside the CDR3, taken from reference TRBV7-9 and TRBJ2-5): DTGVSQNPRHKITKRGQNVTFRCDPISEHNRLYWYRQTLGQGPEFLTYFQNEAQLEKSRLLSDRFSAERPKGSFSTLEIQRTEQGDSAMYLCASSTYLSYQETQYFGPGTRLLVL.

This clonotype was seen at least ten times. The chain carries TRBV20-1 and TRBJ1-4; D gene uncertain. Germline V lookup: CDR1 DFQATT, CDR2 SNEGSKA (reference sequence). V shed 1 base and J shed 5 bases, with 8 bases lying between them. This CDR3 comprises 13 residues. The CDR3 is CSARGRGNEKLFF. DNA for the CDR3: TGCAGTGCTAGAGGGCGGGGAAATGAAAAACTGTTTTTT.

At least ten counts were recorded for this clonotype. This chain uses TRBV7-9 with TRBJ1-6; possibly TRBD1 for D (6 bases). CDR3 length: 14 amino acids. Germline V gives CDR1 SEHNR, CDR2 FQNEAQ (reference sequence). Trimming cost V 7 bases and J 8 bases, with 15 bases left between them. DNA of the CDR3: TGTGCCAGCACGGTGGCAGGGGCCCATTCACCCCTCCACTTT. It specifies CASTVAGAHSPLHF.

Here the CDR3 reads CASSRQGFTGELFF. The DNA for the CDR3 is TGTGCCAGCAGCAGACAGGGGTTCACCGGGGAGCTGTTTTTT. The V gene is TRBV3-1, the J gene TRBJ2-2, with TRBD1 matching over 8 bases. Germline V CDR1 and CDR2: LGHDT, YNNKEL (reference sequence). This CDR3 comprises 14 residues. V lost 5 bases to trimming and J lost 4 bases; unmatched junction nucleotides: 3.

This clonotype was seen at least ten times. The rearrangement links TRBV15 to TRBJ2-3; D unresolved. From germline, CDR1 is LNHNV and CDR2 YYDKDF (reference sequence). Trimming cost V 4 bases and J 1 base, with 3 bases left between them. The CDR3 consists of 12 residues. This chain's CDR3 is CATSIRTDTQYF. In DNA, the CDR3 is TGTGCCACCAGCATCCGCACAGATACGCAGTATTTT.

This clonotype was observed at least ten times. The V call is TRBV7-2, the J call TRBJ2-1; 13 nucleotides match TRBD2. The CDR3 loop spans 17 amino acids. V shed 6 bases, J shed 5 bases, and the junction held 10 bases outside the gene matches. Germline V CDR1 and CDR2: SGHTA, FQGNSA. The CDR3 nucleotides read TGTGCCAGCAGGGGACTAGCGGGAAGGACATGGGACAATGAGCAGTTCTTC. Protein sequence: CASRGLAGRTWDNEQFF.

V and J are TRBV9 and TRBJ2-1; D is possibly TRBD2 (5 bases). The CDR3 is made up of 14 amino acids. V was shortened by 4 bases and J by 1 base, with 9 bases between the two germline ends. Germline CDR1 SGDLS, CDR2 YYNGEE. The CDR3 nucleotides are TGTGCCAGCAGCCACGGGAATTCCTACAATGAGCAGTTCTTC. This encodes CASSHGNSYNEQFF.

This clonotype has ten or more counts. The chain recombines TRBV29-1 with TRBJ2-2, with D tentatively TRBD1 (5 bases). The V gene's germline CDR1 is SQVTM and CDR2 ANQGSEA. The length of the CDR3 is 13 residues. V dropped 5 bases and J dropped 0 bases, with 7 bases sitting between them. The CDR3 reads CSVRTTNTGELFF. CDR3 sequence (DNA): TGCAGCGTTAGGACAACGAACACCGGGGAGCTGTTTTTT.

V usage is TRBV10-3 and J usage is TRBJ1-1, with TRBD1 as a possible D gene (5 bases). The CDR3 has 13 amino acids. V was pared by 5 bases and J by 11 bases, with 18 bases between. The germline gives CDR1 ENHRY, CDR2 SYGVKD. The CDR3 region is CAISPEEGLRAFF. For the CDR3, the DNA is TGTGCCATCAGTCCGGAGGAGGGGCTGCGTGCTTTCTTT.

The chain couples TRBV5-1 to TRBJ2-1, with TRBD2 matching over 8 bases. Germline CDR1 and CDR2: SGHRS and YFSETQ. Trimming removed 7 bases from V and 3 bases from J; junction bases left unmatched: 12. The CDR3 loop spans 16 amino acids. This chain's CDR3 is CASGQLPGLDYNEQFF. In nucleotides, the CDR3 is TGCGCCAGCGGCCAGCTTCCGGGACTAGACTACAATGAGCAGTTCTTC.

This clonotype was observed at least ten times. This sequence joins TRBV7-9 and TRBJ2-7; D might be TRBD1 or TRBD2, each matching 5 bases. Trimming took off 1 base at V and 0 bases at J, with 13 bases between the two ends. Germline values: CDR1 SEHNR, CDR2 FQNEAQ (reference sequence). The CDR3 runs 16 residues. The CDR3 sequence: CASSLGRGDPSYEQYF. CDR3 bases: TGTGCCAGCAGCTTAGGTCGTGGGGACCCCTCCTACGAGCAGTACTTC.

This clonotype was seen many times. V is TRBV5-1 and J is TRBJ1-6; D is uncertain. This CDR3 is 16 amino acids long. The germline V gene has CDR1 SGHRS and CDR2 YFSETQ. V dropped 0 bases and J dropped 4 bases, with 11 bases sitting between them. The CDR3 region has the DNA TGCGCCAGCAGCTTGGGGGCCGGACTTTATAATTCACCCCTCCACTTT. Residues: CASSLGAGLYNSPLHF.

The chain joins TRBV7-6 to TRBJ2-3, with D unclear. The CDR3 is 13 amino acids. The V gene's germline CDR1 is SGHVS and CDR2 FNYEAQ. Trimming pared 5 bases from V and 3 bases from J, leaving 9 bases between. The CDR3 sequence: CASSPRLTDTQYF. In DNA, the CDR3 is TGTGCCAGCAGCCCCCGCCTGACAGATACGCAGTATTTT.

Many counts were recorded for this clonotype. V and J are TRBV5-6 and TRBJ1-1; the D gene is possibly TRBD1 (6 bases). Trimming took 5 bases from V and 1 from J, leaving 12 bases between them. The CDR3 totals 14 residues. Per germline, CDR1 SGHDT and CDR2 YYEEEE. The CDR3 sequence: CASRSGTSNTEAFF. The CDR3, as DNA: TGTGCCAGCAGATCCGGGACATCGAACACTGAAGCTTTCTTT.

As to this clonotype: This may arise from a read error, as a much more abundant clone is one base away. The chain couples TRBV14 to TRBJ1-4; D gene ambiguous. This CDR3 contains 16 residues. Trimming shortened V by 3 bases and J by 7 bases, and 18 bases separated the two germline ends. Germline V gives CDR1 SGHDN, CDR2 FVKESK. This CDR3 reads CASSHLGGTWTEKLFF. For the CDR3, the DNA is TGTGCCAGCAGCCACCTAGGTGGAACATGGACTGAAAAACTGTTTTTT. Variable domain in full (rest from reference TRBV14 and TRBJ1-4): EAGVTQFPSHSVIEKGQTVTLRCDPISGHDNLYWYRRVMGKEIKFLLHFVKESKQDESGMPNNRFLAERTGGTYSTLKVQPAELEDSGVYFCASSHLGGTWTEKLFFGSGTQLSVL.

This clonotype occurred many times. The chain carries TRBV6-5 and TRBJ1-5; D unresolved. The germline gives CDR1 MNHEY, CDR2 SVGAGI. V lost 8 bases to trimming and J lost 4 bases, with 12 bases between them. The CDR3 loop spans 13 amino acids. The CDR3 loop is CASARWLNQPQHF. The CDR3 DNA follows: TGTGCCAGCGCCCGTTGGTTAAATCAGCCCCAGCATTTT.

This clonotype has more than one count but fewer than ten. The chain has TRBV11-3 and TRBJ2-2; D uncertain. CDR1 is SGHNT and CDR2 is YENEEA in the germline V gene. V lost 2 bases and J 2 bases, leaving 9 bases between the germline ends. The CDR3 spans 15 residues. CDR3 nucleotides: TGTGCCAGCAGCTTAATTCTGGGAAACACCGGGGAGCTGTTTTTT. It yields the protein CASSLILGNTGELFF.

At least ten counts were recorded for this clonotype. The chain carries TRBV5-1 and TRBJ1-2; no reliable D call. Germline lookup yields CDR1 SGHRS and CDR2 YFSETQ. This CDR3 contains 14 residues. The V end was cut by 0 bases, the J end by 0 bases, with 6 bases between. CDR3 amino acids: CASSLDRTNYGYTF. As DNA, the CDR3 is TGCGCCAGCAGCTTGGACAGAACTAACTATGGCTACACCTTC.

In this sample, this clonotype turned up a few times. V is TRBV19 and J is TRBJ2-7; 9 positions match TRBD2. CDR1 and CDR2 from the germline V gene are LNHDA and SQIVND (reference sequence). CDR3 length: 18 residues. V was pared by 6 bases and J by 2 bases, with 17 bases of the junction left unmatched. The CDR3 DNA reads as TGTGCCAGTAGCCGCCGGGGGTTTCTAGCGGGACCCACCTACGAGCAGTACTTC. It is translated as CASSRRGFLAGPTYEQYF.

This clonotype was counted many times. The J gene is TRBJ2-1, the V gene TRBV7-2, with 7 bases identical to TRBD2. The length of the CDR3 is 14 residues. J gave up 9 bases and V 3 bases, and 8 bases lay outside the gene matches. Germline lookup yields CDR1 SGHTA and CDR2 FQGNSA. CDR3 in DNA: TGTGCCAGCAGCTTGGGACCGGGAGGTGGTGAGCAGTTCTTC. Its protein product is CASSLGPGGGEQFF. Variable domain in full (rest from reference TRBV7-2 and TRBJ2-1): GAGVSQSPSNKVTEKGKDVELRCDPISGHTALYWYRQSLGQGLEFLIYFQGNSAPDKSGLPSDRFSAERTGGSVSTLTIQRTQQEDSAVYLCASSLGPGGGEQFFGPGTRLTVL.

In its sample, this clonotype was seen many times. J is TRBJ1-4 and V is TRBV18; TRBD1 matches 7 bases. The germline gives CDR1 KGHSH, CDR2 LQKENI. V gave up 4 bases and J gave up 7 bases; unmatched junction bases: 6. The CDR3 is 14 residues long. The CDR3 DNA follows: TGTGCCAGCTCACGAAACTCAGGGGGTGAAAAACTGTTTTTT. The encoded protein is CASSRNSGGEKLFF.

This clonotype was seen only a few times. V gene TRBV11-1 combines with J gene TRBJ2-4, with 7 bases that match TRBD1. CDR3 length equals 15 residues. The trim removed 0 bases at V and 7 bases at J, leaving 6 bases unmatched. CDR1 and CDR2 (germline): SGHAT, FQDESV (reference sequence). The CDR3: CASSLAWTGINIQYF. The CDR3 DNA sequence: TGTGCCAGCAGCTTAGCGTGGACAGGAATTAACATTCAGTACTTC.

This clonotype has at least ten counts. The chain couples TRBV4-3 to TRBJ1-2; no definite D call. Trimming left V 1 base short and J 6 bases short, with 15 bases between. Germline V CDR1 and CDR2: LGHNA, YSLEER. CDR3 size: 15 residues. This CDR3 reads CASSQVNIGNDGYTF. In DNA form, the CDR3 reads TGCGCCAGCAGCCAAGTTAATATCGGGAACGATGGCTACACCTTC.

The rearrangement joins TRBV6-2 or TRBV6-3 to TRBJ2-7; D remains unclear. V was clipped by 3 bases and J by 5 bases, with 14 bases between them. The CDR3 spans 14 residues. Per germline, CDR1 MNHEY and CDR2 SVGEGT. The CDR3, as DNA: TGTGCCAGCAGTTATCGCCGAAAGAGGAACGAGCAGTACTTC. Its translation is CASSYRRKRNEQYF.

This clonotype was seen ten or more times. The V call is TRBV12-3 or TRBV12-4, the J call TRBJ2-7, with D perhaps matching TRBD2 (5 bases). Trimming took 6 bases from V and 6 from J, leaving 12 bases between them. The CDR3 is made up of 12 amino acids. The CDR3 here is CASSTLGLEQYF. CDR3 bases: TGTGCCAGCAGCACACTAGGGCTCGAGCAGTACTTC.

The sample holds many counts of this clonotype. J is TRBJ2-4 and V is TRBV2; D call uncertain. The CDR3 has 12 residues. V lost 7 bases and J lost 7, with 11 bases in between. The germline V gene encodes CDR1 SNHLY and CDR2 FYNNEI. CDR3: CASTPFPNIQYF. The CDR3 DNA is TGTGCCAGCACGCCCTTTCCGAACATTCAGTACTTC.

This clonotype came up a few times. The chain couples TRBV25-1 to TRBJ2-3; 10 bases fit TRBD2. The CDR3 is 16 amino acids. V was clipped by 5 bases and J by 1 base; unmatched bases: 6. In germline, CDR1 is MGHDK, CDR2 SYGVNS. Here the CDR3 reads CASSYASGSRTDTQYF. The CDR3 bases are TGTGCCAGCAGTTATGCTAGCGGGAGCCGCACAGATACGCAGTATTTT.

The genes are TRBV19 and TRBJ2-1, with 8 bases identical to TRBD1. CDR1 and CDR2 from the germline V gene are LNHDA and SQIVND (reference sequence). This CDR3 has 14 residues. V was pared by 5 bases and J by 9 bases, with 9 bases of the junction left unmatched. The CDR3 region is CASSSGQGRSEQFF. The CDR3 nucleotides read TGTGCCAGTAGTTCCGGACAGGGCCGAAGTGAGCAGTTCTTC.

The sample holds a few counts of this clonotype. This chain's CDR3 is CASSTPGLAGGTDTQYF. CDR3 in DNA: TGTGCCAGCAGTACCCCGGGACTAGCGGGAGGGACAGATACGCAGTATTTT. The chain links TRBV28 to TRBJ2-3, with 16 bases lining up with TRBD2. In germline, CDR1 is MDHEN, CDR2 SYDVKM. J gave up 3 bases and V 5 bases, and 5 bases lay outside the gene matches. This CDR3 is 17 amino acids long.